These 11 T cell receptor beta chains were all obtained from the same sample, sequenced in a study of regulatory T cells in long-lasting Graves disease. Through Arm-PCR of CDR3 regions and iRepertoire HTBI primers, TCR beta libraries were built. TCRdb re-called the multiplex PCR reads through MiXCR, storing one row per CDR3 protein. The data hold 650,000 to 850,000 distinct CDR3 sequences, with 25% to 30% observed a single time. The time point here: persistent/refractory GD, antithyroid drugs over 5 years with positive TRAb. The TCR library was made from RNA extracted from PBMCs. Sequencing used peripheral blood mononuclear cells (PBMCs), obtained when the disease was refractory, from a patient treated with antithyroid drugs. These receptors were obtained from a female donor with Graves disease.

This clonotype was observed many times. The chain combines TRBV2 with TRBJ1-2; possible D gene TRBD1, 5 bases. CDR1 and CDR2 from the germline V gene are SNHLY and FYNNEI. The length of the CDR3 is 16 residues. Trimming removed 6 bases at V and 1 base at J, with 18 bases between. The chain's CDR3 is CASRTDRGSNNYGYTF. The CDR3 DNA reads as TGTGCCAGCAGAACGGACCGGGGCAGTAATAACTATGGCTACACCTTC.

The genes are TRBV6-1 and TRBJ2-5; 9 positions agree with TRBD1. This CDR3 contains 17 residues. V lost 5 bases and J lost 4; bases outside the gene matches: 14. The germline gives CDR1 MNHNS, CDR2 SASEGT. The CDR3 nucleotides are TGTGCCAGCAGTACTGTCCGGGGACAGGGAACGCGAGAGACCCAGTACTTC. Protein: CASSTVRGQGTRETQYF.

This clonotype was picked up many times. The chain recombines TRBV10-3 with TRBJ2-5; TRBD1 or TRBD2 may be the D gene (5 bases each). Germline V gene data show CDR1 as ENHRY and CDR2 as SYGVKD. CDR3 size: 14 residues. The V end lost 7 bases, the J end lost 2 bases, and 14 bases lay between the germline ends. The CDR3 DNA sequence: TGTGCCATCAAGAGTAGGGGAGAACAAGAGACCCAGTACTTC. Encoded protein: CAIKSRGEQETQYF.

This clonotype was seen only a few times. The rearrangement uses TRBV18 and TRBJ2-5, with D unresolved. Deletions cut 1 base from V and 0 bases from J, with 9 bases between. The CDR3 has 15 amino acids. Germline CDR1 reads KGHSH; CDR2 reads LQKENI. Written as DNA, the CDR3 is TGTGCCAGCTCACCACTCGGTTTAGACCAAGAGACCCAGTACTTC. As protein: CASSPLGLDQETQYF.

J is TRBJ1-2 and V is TRBV5-1, with TRBD1 as a possible D gene (5 bases). CDR1 and CDR2 (germline): SGHRS, YFSETQ. Deletions cut 0 bases from V and 4 bases from J, with 10 bases between. This CDR3 contains 14 residues. CDR3 residues: CASSLEQGRYGYTF. The CDR3, as DNA: TGCGCCAGCAGCTTGGAGCAGGGCCGCTATGGCTACACCTTC.

This clonotype was observed at least ten times. V gene TRBV9 combines with J gene TRBJ2-5; 14 nucleotides line up with TRBD2. Germline CDR1 is SGDLS and CDR2 is YYNGEE. There are 18 residues in the CDR3. Trimming at V came to 3 bases and at J to 5 bases, leaving 12 bases not matched to a gene. CDR3 loop: CASSEGTSGSVGGETQYF. The CDR3 DNA follows: TGTGCCAGCAGCGAAGGGACTAGCGGGAGTGTGGGGGGGGAGACCCAGTACTTC. The full variable domain, its missing parts supplied by reference TRBV9 and TRBJ2-5, is DSGVTQTPKHLITATGQRVTLRCSPRSGDLSVYWYQQSLDQGLQFLIQYYNGEERAKGNILERFSAQQFPDLHSELNLSSLELGDSALYFCASSEGTSGSVGGETQYFGPGTRLLVL.

In its sample, this clonotype was seen many times. V usage is TRBV2 and J usage is TRBJ1-4; D might be TRBD1 (5 bases). This CDR3 is 14 amino acids long. Trimming removed 6 bases from V and 10 bases from J, with 18 bases in between. Germline V CDR1 and CDR2: SNHLY, FYNNEI. CDR3 nucleotide sequence: TGTGCCAGCAGGTCCGACCAGGCGGGGGGAAAACTGTTTTTT. It yields the protein CASRSDQAGGKLFF.

This clonotype showed up many times. The CDR3 here is CASVTVDGYTF. CDR3 DNA sequence: TGTGCCAGCGTCACGGTTGATGGCTACACCTTC. V usage is TRBV2 and J usage is TRBJ1-2, with D hard to call. V was trimmed by 8 bases and J by 6 bases, leaving 10 bases between them. Germline CDR1 reads SNHLY; CDR2 reads FYNNEI. The CDR3 sequence is 11 residues long. Combining the CDR3 with reference TRBV2 and TRBJ1-2 gives the whole variable domain EPEVTQTPSHQVTQMGQEVILRCVPISNHLYFYWYRQILGQKVEFLVSFYNNEISEKSEIFDDQFSVERPDGSNFTLKIRSTKLEDSAMYFCASVTVDGYTFGSGTRLTVV.

The gene calls are TRBV20-1 and TRBJ1-2; TRBD1 matches at 9 bases. CDR1 is DFQATT, CDR2 SNEGSKA, per germline (reference sequence). J was trimmed by 5 bases and V by 7 bases; bases with no gene match: 8. CDR3 size: 13 residues. CDR3 coding DNA: TGCAGTGTCAGGGACAGGGTTCAGTATGGCTACACCTTC. Protein product: CSVRDRVQYGYTF.

This chain uses TRBV30 with TRBJ1-3; D perhaps matches TRBD1 (6 bases). The length of the CDR3 is 15 residues. Germline V gene sequence: CDR1 GTSNPN, CDR2 SVGIG (reference sequence). V lost 5 bases, J lost 0 bases, and 14 bases lay in between. This chain's CDR3 is CAWEKGQYSGNTIYF. In DNA form, the CDR3 reads TGTGCCTGGGAGAAAGGACAGTACTCTGGAAACACCATATATTTT. Full variable domain (remainder filled in from reference TRBV30 and TRBJ1-3): SQTIHQWPATLVQPVGSPLSLECTVEGTSNPNLYWYRQAAGRGLQLLFYSVGIGQISSEVPQNLSASRPQDRQFILSSKKLLLSDSGFYLCAWEKGQYSGNTIYFGEGSWLTVV.

This chain connects TRBV20-1 to TRBJ1-5; unclear D gene. Germline values: CDR1 DFQATT, CDR2 SNEGSKA (reference sequence). Between the trimmed V and J ends, which lost 1 base and 0 bases, there was a span of 13 bases. The CDR3 has 16 amino acids. CDR3 region: CSARGGFPNSNQPQHF. The CDR3 coding sequence is TGCAGTGCTAGAGGGGGATTCCCAAATAGCAATCAGCCCCAGCATTTT.